These 12 T cell receptor beta chains originate from one sample sequenced in a study of shared clonotypes between healthy human individuals. Using immunoSEQ multiplex PCR, the repertoire was profiled, and TCRdb retains in-frame clones only, with some absent. This table holds hundreds of thousands of clones, 90% to 95% found once. Terminally differentiated effector memory CD45RA+ cells were excluded by CCR7 positive selection of CD45RO-negative cells. The specimen sequenced was naive CD8+ T cells sorted from blood. The receptors stem from a man aged 30 to 45 in good health.

The chain recombines TRBV4-1 with TRBJ1-1; TRBD1 might be the D (6 bases). The CDR3 is made up of 18 amino acids. The V and J ends lost 2 bases and 6 bases respectively, with 25 bases between them. Germline V gives CDR1 MGHRA, CDR2 YSYEKL. The chain's CDR3 is CASSQPAGGRQVNAEAFF. The CDR3 region has the DNA TGCGCCAGCAGCCAACCAGCGGGGGGGCGACAGGTTAACGCTGAAGCTTTCTTT.

The rearrangement links TRBV10-2 to TRBJ1-4; D not certain. Germline values: CDR1 WSHSY, CDR2 SAAADI. This CDR3 contains 16 residues. The V and J ends lost 3 bases and 0 bases respectively, with 11 bases between them. The CDR3 nucleotides read TGCGCCAGCAGTGATAACTTGGTAGCAACTAATGAAAAACTGTTTTTT. Encoded protein: CASSDNLVATNEKLFF.

The CDR3 loop is CASSTNINQPQHF. CDR3 sequence (DNA): TGTGCCAGCAGTACTAACATCAATCAGCCCCAGCATTTT. The gene calls are TRBV11-2 and TRBJ1-5; D gene uncertain. CDR3 size: 13 residues. Germline V lookup: CDR1 SGHAT, CDR2 FQNNGV. V was cut by 6 bases and J by 3 bases, with 9 bases left in between.

The chain joins TRBV11-2 to TRBJ2-7, with D unclear. Germline V CDR1 and CDR2: SGHAT, FQNNGV. This CDR3 has 15 amino acids. Trimming shortened V by 6 bases and J by 3 bases, and 18 bases separated the two germline ends. The CDR3: CASRLTNGNLYEQYF. CDR3 coding DNA: TGTGCCAGCAGGCTCACCAACGGCAACCTCTACGAGCAGTACTTC.

This clone was detected only once. This chain uses TRBV27 with TRBJ1-1; D unresolved. The CDR3 is 13 amino acids. Germline CDR1 is MNHEY and CDR2 is SMNVEV (reference sequence). Between the trimmed V and J ends, which lost 3 bases and 4 bases, there was a span of 9 bases. The CDR3 DNA reads as TGTGCCAGCAGTTTTCTCCGCGGCACTGAAGCTTTCTTT. Its translation is CASSFLRGTEAFF.

The V call is TRBV15, the J call TRBJ1-1; possible D gene TRBD1, 5 bases. Trimming took 3 bases from V and 2 from J, leaving 7 bases between them. Germline assignment: CDR1 LNHNV and CDR2 YYDKDF (reference sequence). The CDR3 has 13 residues. The CDR3 nucleotides read TGTGCCACCAGCAGCAGGGCAAACACTGAAGCTTTCTTT. Residues: CATSSRANTEAFF.

J is TRBJ2-2 and V is TRBV21-1; TRBD1, the D gene given by the table, was not confirmed from the DNA. TRBV21-1 is a pseudogene. The CDR3 length is 16 residues. CDR3 nucleotide sequence: TGTGCCAGCAGCAAAAAAGGGACATCGAACACCGGGGAGCTGTTTTTT. Translation gives CASSKKGTSNTGELFF.

The chain joins TRBV28 to TRBJ2-1; 11 bases align to TRBD1. The CDR3 sequence is 16 residues long. The V gene's germline CDR1 is MDHEN and CDR2 SYDVKM. The J segment lost 3 bases and the V segment lost 4 bases, leaving 5 bases of the junction unmatched. CDR3 loop: CASSYGQGAVYNEQFF. The CDR3 coding sequence is TGTGCCAGCAGTTACGGACAGGGGGCCGTCTACAATGAGCAGTTCTTC.

This clone was seen once. This rearrangement joins TRBV5-6 to TRBJ2-2; TRBD2 aligns across 13 bases. The J segment lost 2 bases and the V segment lost 3 bases, leaving 7 bases of the junction unmatched. The CDR3 spans 18 residues. Germline-derived CDR1 and CDR2 are SGHDT and YYEEEE. This chain's CDR3 is CASSSLLAGGLNTGELFF. The CDR3 coding sequence is TGTGCCAGCAGCTCTTTACTAGCGGGAGGGCTTAACACCGGGGAGCTGTTTTTT.

This clone showed up just a few times. V and J are TRBV2 and TRBJ2-7, with a possible D match to TRBD2 (6 bases). Germline values: CDR1 SNHLY, CDR2 FYNNEI. V was trimmed by 7 bases and J by 1 base, leaving 11 bases between them. The CDR3 runs to 13 residues. The CDR3 region has the DNA TGTGCCAGCAACTACGGGAGTTCCTACGAGCAGTACTTC. Its translation is CASNYGSSYEQYF.

The V and J genes are TRBV27 and TRBJ2-1; 8 bases match TRBD2. With 6 bases clipped from V and 7 bases from J, the junction kept 11 bases outside the gene matches. This CDR3 spans 15 amino acids. Germline V lookup: CDR1 MNHEY, CDR2 SMNVEV (reference sequence). The CDR3: CASSISGALLNEQFF. For the CDR3, the DNA is TGTGCCAGCAGCATTAGCGGGGCCCTATTAAATGAGCAGTTCTTC.

The chain joins TRBV7-8 to TRBJ2-5; TRBD1 matches at 7 bases. The V and J ends lost 1 base and 4 bases, in that order; junction bases with no gene match: 12. Germline values: CDR1 SGHVS, CDR2 FQNEAQ. This CDR3 has 17 residues. CDR3 protein: CASSLVGQNNWRETQYF. CDR3 DNA sequence: TGTGCCAGCAGCTTAGTGGGACAGAATAACTGGCGAGAGACCCAGTACTTC.